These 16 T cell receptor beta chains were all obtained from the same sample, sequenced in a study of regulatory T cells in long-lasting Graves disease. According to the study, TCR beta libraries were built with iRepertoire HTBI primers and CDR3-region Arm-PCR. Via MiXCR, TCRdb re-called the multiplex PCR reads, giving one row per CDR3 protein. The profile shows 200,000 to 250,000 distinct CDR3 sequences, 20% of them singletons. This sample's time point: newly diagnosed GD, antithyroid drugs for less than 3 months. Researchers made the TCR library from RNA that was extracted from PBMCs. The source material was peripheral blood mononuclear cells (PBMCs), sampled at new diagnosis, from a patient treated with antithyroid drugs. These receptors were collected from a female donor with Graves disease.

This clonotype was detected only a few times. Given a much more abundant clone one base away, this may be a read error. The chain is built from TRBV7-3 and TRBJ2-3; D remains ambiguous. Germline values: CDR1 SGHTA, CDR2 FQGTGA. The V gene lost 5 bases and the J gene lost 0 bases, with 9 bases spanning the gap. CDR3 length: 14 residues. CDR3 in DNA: TGTGCCAGCAGCCCCCACTTTAGCACAGATACGCAGTATTTT. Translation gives CASSPHFSTDTQYF.

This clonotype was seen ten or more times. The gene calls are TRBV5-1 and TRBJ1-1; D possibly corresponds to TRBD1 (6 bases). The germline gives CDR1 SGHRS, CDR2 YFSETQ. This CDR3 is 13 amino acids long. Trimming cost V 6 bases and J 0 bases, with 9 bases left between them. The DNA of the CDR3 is TGCGCCAGCATCGGACAGCTGAACACTGAAGCTTTCTTT. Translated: CASIGQLNTEAFF.

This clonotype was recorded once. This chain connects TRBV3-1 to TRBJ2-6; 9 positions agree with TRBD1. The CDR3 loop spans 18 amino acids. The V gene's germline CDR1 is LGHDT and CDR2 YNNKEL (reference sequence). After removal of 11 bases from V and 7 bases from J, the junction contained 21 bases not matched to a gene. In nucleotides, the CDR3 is TGTGCCGGCACCACCACACCCGGGACAGGGTCGGGAGCCAACGTCCTGACTTTC. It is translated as CAGTTTPGTGSGANVLTF.

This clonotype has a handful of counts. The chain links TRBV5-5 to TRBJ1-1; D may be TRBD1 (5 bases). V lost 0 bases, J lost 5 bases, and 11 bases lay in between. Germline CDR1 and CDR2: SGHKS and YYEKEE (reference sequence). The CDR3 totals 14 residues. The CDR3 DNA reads TGTGCCAGCAGCTTGGGGGACCCAAGGACTGAAGCTTTCTTT. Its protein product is CASSLGDPRTEAFF.

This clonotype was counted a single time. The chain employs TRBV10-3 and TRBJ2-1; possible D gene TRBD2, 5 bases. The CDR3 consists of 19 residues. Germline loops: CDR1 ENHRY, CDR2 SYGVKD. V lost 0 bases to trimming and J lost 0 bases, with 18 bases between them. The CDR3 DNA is TGTGCCATCAGTGAGTCGACGTCGGGGAAGAAGAGCTCCTACAATGAGCAGTTCTTC. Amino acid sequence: CAISESTSGKKSSYNEQFF.

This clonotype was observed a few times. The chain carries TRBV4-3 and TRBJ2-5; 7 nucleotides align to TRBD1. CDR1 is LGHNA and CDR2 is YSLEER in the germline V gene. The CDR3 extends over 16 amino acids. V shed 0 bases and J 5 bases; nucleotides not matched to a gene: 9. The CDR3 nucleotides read TGCGCCAGCAGCCAAGAACTCATACAGGGGTGGGAGACCCAGTACTTC. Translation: CASSQELIQGWETQYF.

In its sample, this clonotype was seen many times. Here the CDR3 reads CASSPTRTSRDTQYF. The CDR3 nucleotides read TGTGCCAGCAGCCCTACCCGGACTAGTCGGGATACGCAGTATTTT. The chain has TRBV7-2 and TRBJ2-3, with 7 bases matching TRBD2. The V gene end was trimmed by 5 bases and the J gene end by 6 bases; junction bases not matched to a gene: 11. This CDR3 comprises 15 residues. Germline values: CDR1 SGHTA, CDR2 FQGNSA.

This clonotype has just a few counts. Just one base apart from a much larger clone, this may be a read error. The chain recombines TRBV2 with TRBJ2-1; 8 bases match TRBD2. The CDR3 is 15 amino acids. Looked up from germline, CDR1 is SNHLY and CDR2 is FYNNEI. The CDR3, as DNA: TGTGTCAGCAGTCTCGACGCGGGGGGTTACAATGAGCAGTTCTTC. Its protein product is CVSSLDAGGYNEQFF.

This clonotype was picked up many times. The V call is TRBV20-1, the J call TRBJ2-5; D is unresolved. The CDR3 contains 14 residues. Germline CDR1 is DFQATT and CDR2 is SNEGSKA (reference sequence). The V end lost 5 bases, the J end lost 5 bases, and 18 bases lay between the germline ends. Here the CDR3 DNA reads TGCAGTGCTGCTCCGGGCCCTCAAACGGAGACCCAGTACTTC. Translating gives CSAAPGPQTETQYF.

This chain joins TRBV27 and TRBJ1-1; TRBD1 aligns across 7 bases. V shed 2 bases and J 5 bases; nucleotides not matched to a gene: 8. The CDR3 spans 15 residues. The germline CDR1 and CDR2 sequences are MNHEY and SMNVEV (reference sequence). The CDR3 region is CASSLKSGGRTEAFF. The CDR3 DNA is TGTGCCAGCAGTTTAAAGTCAGGGGGTAGAACTGAAGCTTTCTTT.

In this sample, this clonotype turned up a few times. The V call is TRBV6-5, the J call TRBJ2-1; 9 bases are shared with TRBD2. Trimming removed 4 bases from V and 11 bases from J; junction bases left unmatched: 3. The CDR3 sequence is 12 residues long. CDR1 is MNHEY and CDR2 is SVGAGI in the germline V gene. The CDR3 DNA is TGTGCCAGCAGTTTTGCTAGCGGGAAGCAGTTCTTC. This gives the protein CASSFASGKQFF.

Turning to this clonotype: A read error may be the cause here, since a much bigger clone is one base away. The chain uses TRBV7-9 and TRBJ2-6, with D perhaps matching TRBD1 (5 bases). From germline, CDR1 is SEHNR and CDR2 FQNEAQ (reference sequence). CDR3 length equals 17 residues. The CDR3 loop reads CASSLARQSSGADVLTF. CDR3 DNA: TGTGCCAGCAGCTTAGCGCGGCAGAGCTCTGGGGCCGACGTCCTGACTTTC.

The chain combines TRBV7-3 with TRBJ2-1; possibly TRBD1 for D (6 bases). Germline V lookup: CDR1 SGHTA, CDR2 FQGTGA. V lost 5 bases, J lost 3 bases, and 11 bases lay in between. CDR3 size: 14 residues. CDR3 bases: TGTGCCAGCAGCCTACAGGGTTTCTACAATGAGCAGTTCTTC. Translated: CASSLQGFYNEQFF.

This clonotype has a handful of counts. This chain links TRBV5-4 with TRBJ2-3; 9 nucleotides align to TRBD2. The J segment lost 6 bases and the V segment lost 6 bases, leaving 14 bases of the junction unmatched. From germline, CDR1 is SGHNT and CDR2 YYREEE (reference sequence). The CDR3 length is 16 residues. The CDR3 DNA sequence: TGTGCCAGCACCCGTGGGTCGCGGGGGGGCGCGGATACGCAGTATTTT. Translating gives CASTRGSRGGADTQYF.

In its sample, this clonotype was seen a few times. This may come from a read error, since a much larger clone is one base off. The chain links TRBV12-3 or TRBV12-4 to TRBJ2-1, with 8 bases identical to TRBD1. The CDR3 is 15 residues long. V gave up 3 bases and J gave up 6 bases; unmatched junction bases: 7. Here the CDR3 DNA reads TGTGCCAGCAGTTTTACGACAGGGGTAGGCAATGAGCAGTTCTTC. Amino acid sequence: CASSFTTGVGNEQFF.

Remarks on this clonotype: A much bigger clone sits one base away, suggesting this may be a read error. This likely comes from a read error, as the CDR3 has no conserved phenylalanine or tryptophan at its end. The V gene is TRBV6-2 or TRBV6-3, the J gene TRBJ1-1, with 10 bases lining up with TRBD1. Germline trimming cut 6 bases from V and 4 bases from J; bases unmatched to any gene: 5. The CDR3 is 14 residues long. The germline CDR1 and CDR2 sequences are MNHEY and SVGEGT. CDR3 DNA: TGTGCCAGCAGACGACAGGGGGCTGGCACTGAAGCTTTCTCT. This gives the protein CASRRQGAGTEAFS.